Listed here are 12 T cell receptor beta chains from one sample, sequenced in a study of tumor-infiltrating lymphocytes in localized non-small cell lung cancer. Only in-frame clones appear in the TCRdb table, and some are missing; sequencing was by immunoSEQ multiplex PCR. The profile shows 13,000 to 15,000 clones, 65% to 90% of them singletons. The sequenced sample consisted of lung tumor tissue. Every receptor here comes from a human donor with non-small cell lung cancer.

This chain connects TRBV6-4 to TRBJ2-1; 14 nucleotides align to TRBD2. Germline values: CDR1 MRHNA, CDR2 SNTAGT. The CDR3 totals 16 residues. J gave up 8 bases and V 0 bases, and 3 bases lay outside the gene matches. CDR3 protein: CASSDSGTSGSYEQFF. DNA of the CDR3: TGTGCCAGCAGTGACTCCGGGACTAGCGGGAGTTATGAGCAGTTCTTC.

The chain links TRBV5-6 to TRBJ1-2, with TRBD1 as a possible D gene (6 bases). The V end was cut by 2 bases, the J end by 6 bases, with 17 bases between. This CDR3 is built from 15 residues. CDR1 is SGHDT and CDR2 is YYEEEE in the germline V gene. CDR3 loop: CASSFGSRRGHGYTF. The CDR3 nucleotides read TGTGCCAGCAGCTTTGGGTCCCGGCGGGGGCATGGCTACACCTTC. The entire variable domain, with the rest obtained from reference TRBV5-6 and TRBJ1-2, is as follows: DAGVTQSPTHLIKTRGQQVTLRCSPKSGHDTVSWYQQALGQGPQFIFQYYEEEERQRGNFPDRFSGHQFPNYSSELNVNALLLGDSALYLCASSFGSRRGHGYTFGSGTRLTVV.

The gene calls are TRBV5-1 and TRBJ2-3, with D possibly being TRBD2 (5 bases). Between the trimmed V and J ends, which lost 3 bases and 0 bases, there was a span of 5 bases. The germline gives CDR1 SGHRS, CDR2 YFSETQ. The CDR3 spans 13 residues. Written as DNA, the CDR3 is TGCGCCAGCAGCTGGACTAGCACAGATACGCAGTATTTT. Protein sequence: CASSWTSTDTQYF.

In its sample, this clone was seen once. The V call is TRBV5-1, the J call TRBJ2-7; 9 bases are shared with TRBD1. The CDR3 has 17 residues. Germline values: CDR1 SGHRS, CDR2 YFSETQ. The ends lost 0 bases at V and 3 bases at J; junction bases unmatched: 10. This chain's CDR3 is CASSLDTGTGSIYEQYF. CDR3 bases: TGCGCCAGCAGCTTGGACACCGGGACAGGGTCCATCTACGAGCAGTACTTC.

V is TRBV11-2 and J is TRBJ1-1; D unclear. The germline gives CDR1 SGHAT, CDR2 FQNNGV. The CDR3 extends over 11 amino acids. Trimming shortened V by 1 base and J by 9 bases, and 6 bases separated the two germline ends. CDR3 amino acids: CASSLVPKAFF. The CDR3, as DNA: TGTGCCAGCAGCTTAGTACCCAAAGCTTTCTTT.

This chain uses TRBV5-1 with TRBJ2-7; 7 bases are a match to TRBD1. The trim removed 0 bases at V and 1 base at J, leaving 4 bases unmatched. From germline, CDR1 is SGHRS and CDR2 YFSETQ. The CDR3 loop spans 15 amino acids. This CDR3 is CASSLALGQSYEQYF. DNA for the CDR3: TGCGCCAGCAGCTTGGCGTTGGGACAGTCCTACGAGCAGTACTTC. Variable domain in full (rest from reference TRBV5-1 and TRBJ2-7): KAGVTQTPRYLIKTRGQQVTLSCSPISGHRSVSWYQQTPGQGLQFLFEYFSETQRNKGNFPGRFSGRQFSNSRSEMNVSTLELGDSALYLCASSLALGQSYEQYFGPGTRLTVT.

The CDR3 DNA reads TGTGCCAGCACCGGTGACCCCGCTGGGGCCAACGTCCTGACTTTC. Protein product: CASTGDPAGANVLTF. This chain joins TRBV5-6 and TRBJ2-6; unclear D gene. The germline V gene encodes CDR1 SGHDT and CDR2 YYEEEE. Deletions cut 6 bases from V and 2 bases from J, with 12 bases between. This CDR3 has 15 residues.

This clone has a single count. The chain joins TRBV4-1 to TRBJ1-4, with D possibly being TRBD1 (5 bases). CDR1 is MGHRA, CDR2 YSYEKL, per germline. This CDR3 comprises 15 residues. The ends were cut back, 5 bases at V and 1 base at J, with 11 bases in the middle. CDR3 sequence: CASSLGDRTNEKLFF. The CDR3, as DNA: TGCGCCAGCAGCTTAGGGGATCGAACTAATGAAAAACTGTTTTTT.

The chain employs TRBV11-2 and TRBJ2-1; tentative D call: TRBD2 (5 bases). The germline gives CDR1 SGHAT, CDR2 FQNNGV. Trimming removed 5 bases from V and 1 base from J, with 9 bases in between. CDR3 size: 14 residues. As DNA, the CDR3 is TGTGCCAGCAGCCGGACTGGTTCCTACAATGAGCAGTTCTTC. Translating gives CASSRTGSYNEQFF.

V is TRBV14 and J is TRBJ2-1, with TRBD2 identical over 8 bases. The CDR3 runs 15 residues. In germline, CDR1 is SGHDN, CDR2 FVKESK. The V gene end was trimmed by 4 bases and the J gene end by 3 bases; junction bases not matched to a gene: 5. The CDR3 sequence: CASSPEAGDYNEQFF. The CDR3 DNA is TGTGCCAGCAGCCCCGAAGCGGGGGACTACAATGAGCAGTTCTTC.

In DNA, the CDR3 is TGTGCTAGTGGAACTATTATAGGAGAGACCCAGTACTTC. Translation gives CASGTIIGETQYF. V usage is TRBV12-5 and J usage is TRBJ2-5; D remains ambiguous. V lost 6 bases and J 4 bases, leaving 12 bases between the germline ends. The CDR3 runs 13 residues. Germline V gene data show CDR1 as LGHNT and CDR2 as FRNRAP.

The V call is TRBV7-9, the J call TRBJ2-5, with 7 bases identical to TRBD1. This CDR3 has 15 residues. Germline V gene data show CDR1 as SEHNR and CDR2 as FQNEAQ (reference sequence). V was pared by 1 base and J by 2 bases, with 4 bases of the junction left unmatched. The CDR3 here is CASSLGQGPQETQYF. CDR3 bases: TGTGCCAGCAGCTTAGGACAGGGACCTCAAGAGACCCAGTACTTC.